The entry that follows covers one T cell receptor (beta chain) sequence. The CDR3 contains 14 residues. CDR1 is LNHDA, CDR2 SQIVND, per germline (reference sequence). Trimming pared 5 bases from V and 6 bases from J, leaving 16 bases between. This specimen comes from a study of control samples from healthy donors and cancer patients. Only in-frame clones appear in the TCRdb table, and some are missing; sequencing was by immunoSEQ multiplex PCR. Of around 170,000 clones listed, 90% are singletons. This clonotype originated in a woman between 45 and 65 years old in good health. The V gene is TRBV19, the J gene TRBJ1-1; D unclear. The sample taken for sequencing was blood. As DNA, the CDR3 is TGTGCCAGTAGTCCCCACGGGGAGAGCGCTGAAGCTTTCTTT. It yields the protein CASSPHGESAEAFF. Variable domain in full (rest from reference TRBV19 and TRBJ1-1): DGGITQSPKYLFRKEGQNVTLSCEQNLNHDAMYWYRQDPGQGLRLIYYSQIVNDFQKGDIAEGYSVSREKKESFPLTVTSAQKNPTAFYLCASSPHGESAEAFFGQGTRLTVV.